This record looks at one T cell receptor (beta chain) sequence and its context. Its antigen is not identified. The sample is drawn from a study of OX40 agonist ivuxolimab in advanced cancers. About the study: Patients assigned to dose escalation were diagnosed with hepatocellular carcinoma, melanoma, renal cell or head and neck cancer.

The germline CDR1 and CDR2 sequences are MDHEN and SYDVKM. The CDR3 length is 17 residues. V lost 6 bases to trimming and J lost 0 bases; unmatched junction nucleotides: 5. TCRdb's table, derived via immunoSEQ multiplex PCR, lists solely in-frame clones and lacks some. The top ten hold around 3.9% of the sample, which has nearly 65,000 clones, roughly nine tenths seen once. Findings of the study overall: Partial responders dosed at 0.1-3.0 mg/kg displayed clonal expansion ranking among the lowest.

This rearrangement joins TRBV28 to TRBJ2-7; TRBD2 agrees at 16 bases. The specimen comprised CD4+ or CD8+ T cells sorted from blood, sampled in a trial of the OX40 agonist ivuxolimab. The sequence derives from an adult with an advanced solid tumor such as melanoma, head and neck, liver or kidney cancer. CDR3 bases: TGTGCCAGCAGGCCGGGACTAGCGGGAGGGCCCTCCTACGAGCAGTACTTC. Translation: CASRPGLAGGPSYEQYF.